This T cell receptor (beta chain) was observed in a study of molecular identifiers for immune sequencing clone quantification. V dropped 5 bases and J dropped 1; count of bases not matched to a gene: 4. In germline, CDR1 is SQVTM, CDR2 ANQGSEA. This CDR3 comprises 14 residues. TCRdb called the PCR reads again in MiXCR, with one record for every CDR3 protein. The table includes tens of thousands of distinct CDR3 sequences, over 15% detected once. This clonotype was found many times. V is TRBV29-1 and J is TRBJ2-7; 11 bases line up with TRBD2. The sample comprised naive CD8+ T cells from blood, with Jurkat cell RNA spiked in. Subset reported: FACS-sorted CD8+CD4-CCR7+CD45RA+ naive T cells. The receptor was isolated from a human donor in good health. Some libraries in this study had Jurkat cell RNA spiked in. CDR3 nucleotide sequence: TGCAGCGTTTCGCGACTAGCGGGATCCTACGAGCAGTACTTC. Protein product: CSVSRLAGSYEQYF.